The 15 T cell receptor beta chains below come from one sample, sequenced in a study of blood T cell repertoires in COVID-19. The table came from immunoSEQ multiplex PCR; TCRdb's copy has only in-frame clones and leaves some out. This table has about 230,000 clones, 70% to 90% appearing once. The sample was peripheral blood. These receptor sequences come from a man aged 45-65 years with COVID-19, enrolled during active disease.

This chain uses TRBV5-1 with TRBJ1-2; perhaps TRBD1 as D (6 bases). CDR3 length: 17 amino acids. V lost 3 bases to trimming and J lost 7 bases, with 25 bases between them. Germline V gene lookup returns CDR1 SGHRS and CDR2 YFSETQ. CDR3 bases: TGCGCCAGCAGCTCCCAACCAGCACAGGGTCTTAATTTTGGCTACACCTTC. This sequence encodes CASSSQPAQGLNFGYTF. Variable domain in full (rest from reference TRBV5-1 and TRBJ1-2): KAGVTQTPRYLIKTRGQQVTLSCSPISGHRSVSWYQQTPGQGLQFLFEYFSETQRNKGNFPGRFSGRQFSNSRSEMNVSTLELGDSALYLCASSSQPAQGLNFGYTFGSGTRLTVV.

A note on this clone: Within the sample, other DNA sequences also encode this same CDR3. In DNA, the CDR3 is TGTGCCAGCAGTGAACTAGCGGGAGGAGCCTACGAGCAGTACTTC. Encoded protein: CASSELAGGAYEQYF. The chain couples TRBV2 to TRBJ2-7, with 11 bases matching TRBD2. V trimming: 2 bases; J trimming: 2 bases; junction bases outside the gene matches: 2. In germline, CDR1 is SNHLY, CDR2 FYNNEI. The CDR3 consists of 15 residues.

This CDR3 reads CASSKTVTGGFPYEQYF. CDR3 sequence (DNA): TGTGCCAGCAGCAAAACAGTGACAGGGGGCTTCCCCTACGAGCAGTACTTC. V is TRBV21-1 and J is TRBJ2-7; TRBD1, the table's D call, lacks a check against the DNA. TRBV21-1 is assigned pseudogene status. CDR3 length: 17 amino acids.

This rearrangement joins TRBV18 to TRBJ1-2; D unresolved. With 3 bases removed from V and 2 bases from J, the gap between germline ends came to 10 bases. Germline lookup yields CDR1 KGHSH and CDR2 LQKENI. The CDR3 is 14 residues long. The CDR3 loop reads CASSPPGLNYGYTF. In nucleotides, the CDR3 is TGTGCCAGCTCACCTCCGGGGTTGAACTATGGCTACACCTTC.

The genes are TRBV9 and TRBJ1-1, with D perhaps matching TRBD1 (6 bases). This CDR3 contains 17 residues. Germline V gene sequence: CDR1 SGDLS, CDR2 YYNGEE. V was trimmed by 3 bases and J by 3 bases, leaving 21 bases between them. CDR3 residues: CASSGGGGGREDTEAFF. In nucleotides, the CDR3 is TGTGCCAGCAGCGGAGGGGGAGGGGGAAGGGAGGACACTGAAGCTTTCTTT.

V gene TRBV10-3 combines with J gene TRBJ2-2, with a tentative D call TRBD1 (6 bases). CDR1 and CDR2 from the germline V gene are ENHRY and SYGVKD. CDR3 length: 13 residues. The V gene lost 8 bases and the J gene lost 0 bases, with 7 bases spanning the gap. Written as DNA, the CDR3 is TGTGCCATCGGACAGACGAACACCGGGGAGCTGTTTTTT. Its translation: CAIGQTNTGELFF.

This clone appeared a single time. The rearrangement joins TRBV4-2 to TRBJ1-2; tentative D call: TRBD1 (5 bases). This CDR3 region has 15 residues. CDR1 and CDR2 from the germline V gene are LGHNA and YNFKEQ. Trimming took off 0 bases at V and 8 bases at J, with 16 bases between the two ends. The CDR3 loop is CASSQETRGTGGYTF. The CDR3 nucleotides read TGTGCCAGCAGCCAAGAAACGCGAGGGACTGGCGGCTACACCTTC.

V gene TRBV10-1 combines with J gene TRBJ2-7; 8 bases are a match to TRBD1. Germline V CDR1 and CDR2: WNHNN, SYGVQD (reference sequence). V was pared by 3 bases and J by 8 bases, with 3 bases of the junction left unmatched. This CDR3 region has 12 residues. CDR3 region: CASSDGTGQQYF. CDR3 DNA sequence: TGCGCCAGCAGTGACGGGACAGGACAGCAGTACTTC.

The CDR3: CASRPRTDNNSPLHF. The DNA of the CDR3 is TGTGCCAGCAGGCCCCGGACAGACAATAATTCACCCCTCCACTTT. The chain carries TRBV27 and TRBJ1-6, with TRBD1 as a possible D gene (6 bases). Germline CDR1 MNHEY, CDR2 SMNVEV (reference sequence). The V end was cut by 6 bases, the J end by 5 bases, with 14 bases between. This CDR3 spans 15 amino acids.

The chain has TRBV18 and TRBJ2-5; 8 positions match TRBD1. The CDR3 is 15 residues long. Losses at the gene ends were 2 bases for V and 0 bases for J; bases not matched to a gene: 2. Germline V gives CDR1 KGHSH, CDR2 LQKENI. CDR3 nucleotide sequence: TGTGCCAGCTCACCAGGGACAGGATACCAAGAGACCCAGTACTTC. This sequence encodes CASSPGTGYQETQYF.

DNA of the CDR3: TGCGCCAGCAGACCAAACCTCCGGACAGGGCGACTCAATTCACCCCTCCACTTT. It specifies CASRPNLRTGRLNSPLHF. The chain employs TRBV23-1 and TRBJ1-6; the match to TRBD1 covers 8 bases. TRBV23-1 is an ORF, with its function uncertain. There are 18 residues in the CDR3. The J segment lost 7 bases and the V segment lost 6 bases, leaving 17 bases of the junction unmatched.

This chain connects TRBV5-1 to TRBJ2-2, with no clear D. CDR3 length: 16 amino acids. With 4 bases removed from V and 0 bases from J, the gap between germline ends came to 13 bases. CDR1 is SGHRS and CDR2 is YFSETQ in the germline V gene. The CDR3 DNA sequence: TGCGCCAGCAGCCAACAAGCGCCCACGAACACCGGGGAGCTGTTTTTT. This translates into CASSQQAPTNTGELFF.

The chain combines TRBV2 with TRBJ2-7, with 9 nucleotides matching TRBD1. V lost 5 bases to trimming and J lost 3 bases; unmatched junction nucleotides: 8. The CDR3 loop spans 15 amino acids. CDR1 and CDR2 (germline): SNHLY, FYNNEI. The CDR3 DNA follows: TGTGCCAGCAGTCCCGCCGGGACAGGGAACTACGAGCAGTACTTC. Translated, it gives CASSPAGTGNYEQYF.

This clone appeared once. V gene TRBV7-3 combines with J gene TRBJ2-1; D is undetermined. V was shortened by 5 bases and J by 6 bases, with 8 bases between the two germline ends. Germline V CDR1 and CDR2: SGHTA, FQGTGA. This CDR3 has 12 residues. The CDR3 DNA reads TGTGCCAGCAGCCCGACGGGCAATGAGCAGTTCTTC. It encodes CASSPTGNEQFF.

The CDR3 DNA reads as TGTGCCAGCAGCCAAACCGGGATAAGCACAGATACGCAGTATTTT. It yields the protein CASSQTGISTDTQYF. The genes are TRBV3-1 (or the pseudogene TRBV3-2) and TRBJ2-3; weak D call: TRBD2 (5 bases). V lost 2 bases and J lost 0, with 9 bases in between. The CDR3 length is 15 residues. Germline V CDR1 and CDR2: LGHDT, YNNKEL (reference sequence).